This T cell receptor (beta chain) was profiled in a study of control samples from healthy donors and cancer patients. Clones were sequenced by immunoSEQ multiplex PCR, and TCRdb holds only the in-frame ones, with some missing. This table has around 150,000 clones, 70% to 90% appearing once. V was clipped by 7 bases and J by 5 bases; unmatched bases: 13. Germline V gene sequence: CDR1 SQVTM, CDR2 ANQGSEA. The CDR3 covers 14 residues. Sequenced input: blood. This clonotype was obtained from a man younger than 40 in good health. The rearrangement uses TRBV29-1 and TRBJ2-5; 7 nucleotides align to TRBD2. The CDR3 coding sequence is TGCAGCGCTAGCGGCCGCCTCTGGCGGGAGACCCAGTACTTC. Protein sequence: CSASGRLWRETQYF.